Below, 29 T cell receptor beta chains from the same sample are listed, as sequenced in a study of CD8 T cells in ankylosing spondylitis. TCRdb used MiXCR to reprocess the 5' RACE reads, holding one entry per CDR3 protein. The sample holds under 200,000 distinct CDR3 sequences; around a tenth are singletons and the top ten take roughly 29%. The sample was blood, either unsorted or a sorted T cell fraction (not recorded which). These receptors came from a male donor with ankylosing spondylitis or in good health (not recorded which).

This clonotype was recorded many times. The chain's CDR3 is CASSLRRDEQFF. The CDR3 bases are TGCGCCAGCAGCTTGAGGAGGGATGAGCAGTTCTTC. The chain has TRBV5-1 and TRBJ2-1, with D possibly being TRBD2 (6 bases). The CDR3 length is 12 residues. The V gene's germline CDR1 is SGHRS and CDR2 YFSETQ. Deletions cut 1 base from V and 8 bases from J, with 7 bases between.

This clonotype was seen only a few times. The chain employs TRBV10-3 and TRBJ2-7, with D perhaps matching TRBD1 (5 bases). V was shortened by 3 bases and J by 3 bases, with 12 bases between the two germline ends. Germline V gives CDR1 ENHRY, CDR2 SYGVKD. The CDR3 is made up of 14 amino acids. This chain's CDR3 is CAISELDMGYEQYF. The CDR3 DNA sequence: TGTGCCATCAGTGAATTGGACATGGGCTACGAGCAGTACTTC.

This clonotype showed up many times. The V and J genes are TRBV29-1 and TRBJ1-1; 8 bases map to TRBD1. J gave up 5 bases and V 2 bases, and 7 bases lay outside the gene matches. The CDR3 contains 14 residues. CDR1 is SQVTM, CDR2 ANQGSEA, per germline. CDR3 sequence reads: CSVENPTGETEAFF. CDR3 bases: TGCAGCGTTGAAAACCCGACAGGGGAAACTGAAGCTTTCTTT.

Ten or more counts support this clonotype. CDR3 loop: CASSVTPGLAKNEQFF. CDR3 DNA sequence: TGCGCCAGCAGTGTGACCCCCGGACTAGCGAAGAATGAGCAGTTCTTC. The gene calls are TRBV5-1 and TRBJ2-1; 9 nucleotides line up with TRBD2. Germline lookup yields CDR1 SGHRS and CDR2 YFSETQ. The CDR3 loop spans 16 amino acids. J was trimmed by 7 bases and V by 5 bases; bases with no gene match: 13.

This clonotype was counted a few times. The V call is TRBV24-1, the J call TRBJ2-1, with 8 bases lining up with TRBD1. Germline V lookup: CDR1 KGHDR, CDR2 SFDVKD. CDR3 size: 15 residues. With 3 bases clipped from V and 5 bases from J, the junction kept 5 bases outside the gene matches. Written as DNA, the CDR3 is TGTGCCACCAGTGATCCGGGGACAGGTAACAATGAGCAGTTCTTC. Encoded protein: CATSDPGTGNNEQFF.

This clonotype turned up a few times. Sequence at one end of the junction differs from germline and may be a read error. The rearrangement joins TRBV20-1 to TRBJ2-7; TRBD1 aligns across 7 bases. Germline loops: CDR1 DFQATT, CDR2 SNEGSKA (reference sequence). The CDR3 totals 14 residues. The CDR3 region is CSTRVRQGSYEQYF. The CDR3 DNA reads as TGCAGTACTAGAGTCCGACAGGGTTCCTACGAGCAGTACTTC.

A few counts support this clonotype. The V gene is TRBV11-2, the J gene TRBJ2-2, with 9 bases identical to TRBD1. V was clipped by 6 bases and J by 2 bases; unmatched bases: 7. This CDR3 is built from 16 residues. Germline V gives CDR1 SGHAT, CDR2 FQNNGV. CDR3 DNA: TGTGCCAGCAGACCAAACAGGGGGCCCAACACCGGGGAGCTGTTTTTT. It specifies CASRPNRGPNTGELFF.

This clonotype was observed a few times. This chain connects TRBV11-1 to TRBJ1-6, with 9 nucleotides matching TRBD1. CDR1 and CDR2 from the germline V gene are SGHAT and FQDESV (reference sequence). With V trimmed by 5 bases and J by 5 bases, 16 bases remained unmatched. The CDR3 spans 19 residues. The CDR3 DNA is TGTGCCAGCAGCCATTCTCCGGGACAGGGAAGGGGAGATAATTCACCCCTCCACTTT. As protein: CASSHSPGQGRGDNSPLHF.

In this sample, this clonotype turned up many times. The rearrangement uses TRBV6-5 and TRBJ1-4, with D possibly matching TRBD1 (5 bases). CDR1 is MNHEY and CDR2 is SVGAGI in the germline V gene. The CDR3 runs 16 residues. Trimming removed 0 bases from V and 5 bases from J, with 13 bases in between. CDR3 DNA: TGTGCCAGCAGTTACTCTAACTCAGGGTGGAATGAAAAACTGTTTTTT. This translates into CASSYSNSGWNEKLFF.

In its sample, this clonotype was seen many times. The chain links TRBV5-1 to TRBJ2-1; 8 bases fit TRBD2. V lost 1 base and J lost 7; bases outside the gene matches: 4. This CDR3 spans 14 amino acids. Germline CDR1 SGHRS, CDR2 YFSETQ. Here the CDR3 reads CASSLLLAENEQFF. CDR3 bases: TGCGCCAGCAGCTTGCTACTAGCGGAAAATGAGCAGTTCTTC. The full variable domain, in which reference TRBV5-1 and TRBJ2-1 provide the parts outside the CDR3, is KAGVTQTPRYLIKTRGQQVTLSCSPISGHRSVSWYQQTPGQGLQFLFEYFSETQRNKGNFPGRFSGRQFSNSRSEMNVSTLELGDSALYLCASSLLLAENEQFFGPGTRLTVL.

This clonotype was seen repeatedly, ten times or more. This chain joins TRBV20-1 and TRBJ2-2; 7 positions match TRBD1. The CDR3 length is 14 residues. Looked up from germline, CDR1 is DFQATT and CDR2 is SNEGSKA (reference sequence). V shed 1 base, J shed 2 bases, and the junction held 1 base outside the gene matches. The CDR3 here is CSARGDRNTGELFF. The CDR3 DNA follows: TGCAGTGCTAGAGGGGACAGAAACACCGGGGAGCTGTTTTTT.

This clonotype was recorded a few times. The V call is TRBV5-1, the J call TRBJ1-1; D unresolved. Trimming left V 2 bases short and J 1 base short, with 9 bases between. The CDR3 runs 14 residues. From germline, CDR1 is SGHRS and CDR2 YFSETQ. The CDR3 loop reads CASSLSSWNTEAFF. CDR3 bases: TGCGCCAGCAGCTTAAGTTCGTGGAACACTGAAGCTTTCTTT.

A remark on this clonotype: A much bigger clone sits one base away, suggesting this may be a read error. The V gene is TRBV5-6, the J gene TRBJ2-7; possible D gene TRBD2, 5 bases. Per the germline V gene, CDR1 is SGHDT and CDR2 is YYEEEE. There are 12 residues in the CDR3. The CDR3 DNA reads TGTGTCAGCAGCTTGTGGAGGCGAGGGCAGTACTTC. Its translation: CVSSLWRRGQYF.

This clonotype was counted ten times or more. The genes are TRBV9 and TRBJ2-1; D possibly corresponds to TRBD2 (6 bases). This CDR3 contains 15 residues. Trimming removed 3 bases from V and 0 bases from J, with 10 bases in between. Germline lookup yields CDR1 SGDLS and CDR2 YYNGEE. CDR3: CASSAGGTSYNEQFF. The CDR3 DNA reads TGTGCCAGCAGCGCTGGGGGGACCTCCTACAATGAGCAGTTCTTC.

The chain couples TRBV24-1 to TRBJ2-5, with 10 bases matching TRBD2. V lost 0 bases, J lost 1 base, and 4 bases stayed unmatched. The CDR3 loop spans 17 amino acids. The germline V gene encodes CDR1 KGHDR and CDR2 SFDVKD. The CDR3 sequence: CATSDLASGGGQETQYF. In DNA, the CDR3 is TGTGCCACCAGTGATTTGGCTAGCGGGGGTGGCCAAGAGACCCAGTACTTC.

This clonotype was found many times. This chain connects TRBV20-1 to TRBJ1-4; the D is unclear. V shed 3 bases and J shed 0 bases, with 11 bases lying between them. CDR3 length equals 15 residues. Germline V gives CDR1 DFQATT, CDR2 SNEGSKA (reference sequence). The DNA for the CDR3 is TGCAGTGCTAGGGGAAGGCCCCCAACTAATGAAAAACTGTTTTTT. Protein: CSARGRPPTNEKLFF.

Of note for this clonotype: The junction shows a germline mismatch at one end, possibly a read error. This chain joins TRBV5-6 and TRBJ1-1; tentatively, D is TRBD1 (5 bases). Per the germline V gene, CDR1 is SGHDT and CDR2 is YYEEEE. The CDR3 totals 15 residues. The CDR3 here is CAGSSSAGGNTEAFF. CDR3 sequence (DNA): TGTGCCGGCAGCTCCTCTGCGGGGGGGAACACTGAAGCTTTCTTT.

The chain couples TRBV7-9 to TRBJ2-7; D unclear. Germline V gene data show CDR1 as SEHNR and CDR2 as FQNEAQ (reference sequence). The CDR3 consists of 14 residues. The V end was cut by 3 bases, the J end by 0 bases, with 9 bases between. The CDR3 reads CASSFTTSSYEQYF. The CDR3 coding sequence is TGTGCCAGCAGCTTCACGACAAGCTCCTACGAGCAGTACTTC.

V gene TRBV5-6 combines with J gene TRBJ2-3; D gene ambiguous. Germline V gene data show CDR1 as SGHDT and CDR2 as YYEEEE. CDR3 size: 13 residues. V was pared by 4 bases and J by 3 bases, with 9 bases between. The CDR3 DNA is TGTGCCAGCAGCCCGCAGGATACAGATACGCAGTATTTT. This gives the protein CASSPQDTDTQYF.

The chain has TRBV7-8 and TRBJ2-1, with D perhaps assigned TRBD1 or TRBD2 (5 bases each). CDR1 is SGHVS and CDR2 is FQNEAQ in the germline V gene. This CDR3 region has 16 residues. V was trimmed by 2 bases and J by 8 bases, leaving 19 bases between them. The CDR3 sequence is CASSLRSTGTHYEQFF. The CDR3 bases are TGTGCCAGCAGCTTAAGGTCTACCGGGACGCACTATGAGCAGTTCTTC.

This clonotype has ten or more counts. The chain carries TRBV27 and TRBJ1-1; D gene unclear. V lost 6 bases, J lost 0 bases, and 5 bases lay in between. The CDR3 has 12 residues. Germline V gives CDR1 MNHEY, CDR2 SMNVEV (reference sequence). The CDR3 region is CASRTVNTEAFF. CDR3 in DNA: TGTGCCAGCAGAACAGTGAACACTGAAGCTTTCTTT.

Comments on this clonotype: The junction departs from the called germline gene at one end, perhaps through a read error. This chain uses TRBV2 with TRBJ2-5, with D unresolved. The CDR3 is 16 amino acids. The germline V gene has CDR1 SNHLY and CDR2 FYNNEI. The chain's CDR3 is CVSRQGLRWGQETQYF. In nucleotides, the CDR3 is TGTGTCAGCAGGCAAGGTCTTAGGTGGGGTCAGGAGACCCAGTACTTC. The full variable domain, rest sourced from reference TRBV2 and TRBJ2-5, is EPEVTQTPSHQVTQMGQEVILRCVPISNHLYFYWYRQILGQKVEFLVSFYNNEISEKSEIFDDQFSVERPDGSNFTLKIRSTKLEDSAMYFCVSRQGLRWGQETQYFGPGTRLLVL.

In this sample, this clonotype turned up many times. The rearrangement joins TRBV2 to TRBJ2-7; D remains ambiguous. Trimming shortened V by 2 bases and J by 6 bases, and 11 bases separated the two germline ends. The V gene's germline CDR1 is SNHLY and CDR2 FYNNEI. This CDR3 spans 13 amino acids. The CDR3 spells CASSELLPGEQYF. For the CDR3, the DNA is TGTGCCAGCAGTGAATTGCTTCCCGGCGAGCAGTACTTC. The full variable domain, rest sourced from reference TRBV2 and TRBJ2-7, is EPEVTQTPSHQVTQMGQEVILRCVPISNHLYFYWYRQILGQKVEFLVSFYNNEISEKSEIFDDQFSVERPDGSNFTLKIRSTKLEDSAMYFCASSELLPGEQYFGPGTRLTVT.

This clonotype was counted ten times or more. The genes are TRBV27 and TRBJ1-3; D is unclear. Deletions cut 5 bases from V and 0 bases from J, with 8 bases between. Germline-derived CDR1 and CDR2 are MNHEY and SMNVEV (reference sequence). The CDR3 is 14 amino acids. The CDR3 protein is CASSQISSGNTIYF. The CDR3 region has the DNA TGTGCCAGCAGTCAGATCTCCTCTGGAAACACCATATATTTT.

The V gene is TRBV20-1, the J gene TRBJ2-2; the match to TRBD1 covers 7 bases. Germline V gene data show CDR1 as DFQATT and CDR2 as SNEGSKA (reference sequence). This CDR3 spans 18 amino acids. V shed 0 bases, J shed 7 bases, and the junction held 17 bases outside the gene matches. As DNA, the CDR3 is TGCAGTGCTAGAGATCGCCCGAAGGGACAGACCCTTGTCGGGGAGCTGTTTTTT. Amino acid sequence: CSARDRPKGQTLVGELFF.

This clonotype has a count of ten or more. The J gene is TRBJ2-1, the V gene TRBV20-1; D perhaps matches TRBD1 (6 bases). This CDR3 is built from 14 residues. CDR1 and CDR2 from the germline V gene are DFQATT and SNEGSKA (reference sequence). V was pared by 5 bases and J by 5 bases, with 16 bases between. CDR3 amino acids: CSASRGSGHNEQFF. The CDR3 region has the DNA TGCAGTGCTTCAAGGGGGTCCGGGCACAATGAGCAGTTCTTC.

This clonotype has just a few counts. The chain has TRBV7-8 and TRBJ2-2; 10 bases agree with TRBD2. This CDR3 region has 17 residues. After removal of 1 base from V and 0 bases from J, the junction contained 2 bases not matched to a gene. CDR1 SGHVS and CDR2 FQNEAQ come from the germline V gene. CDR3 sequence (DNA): TGTGCCAGCAGCTTAGGGACTAGCGGCTCGAACACCGGGGAGCTGTTTTTT. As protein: CASSLGTSGSNTGELFF.

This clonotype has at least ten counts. The chain's CDR3 is CASSHNGAVSEQFF. The CDR3 nucleotides read TGCGCCAGCAGCCATAACGGGGCCGTTAGTGAGCAGTTCTTC. The chain couples TRBV4-3 to TRBJ2-1; D may be TRBD1 or TRBD2 (5 bases each). There are 14 residues in the CDR3. Germline CDR1 is LGHNA and CDR2 is YSLEER. V lost 3 bases, J lost 9 bases, and 15 bases lay in between.

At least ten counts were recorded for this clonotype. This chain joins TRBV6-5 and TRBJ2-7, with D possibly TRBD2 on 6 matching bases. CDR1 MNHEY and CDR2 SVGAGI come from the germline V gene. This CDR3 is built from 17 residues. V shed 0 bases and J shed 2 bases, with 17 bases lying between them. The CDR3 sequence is CASSYSIQSGSAYEQYF. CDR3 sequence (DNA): TGTGCCAGCAGTTACTCGATCCAGAGCGGGTCGGCCTACGAGCAGTACTTC.